These 14 T cell receptor beta chains originate from one sample sequenced in a study of post-analysis software for immune sequencing data. No antigen has been assigned to these receptors. Incorporated into the TCR beta cDNA libraries were unique molecular identifiers, which served to reduce PCR and sequencing biases. TCRdb fed the PCR reads into MiXCR, producing one record per CDR3 protein. This sample yields approximately 250,000 distinct CDR3 sequences, of which less than 40% are seen a single time; around 5% belongs to the top ten. Findings and limits, study-wide: In patients, about five TRBV segments were more frequent than in controls, with TRBV5-6, TRBV5-1 and TRBV20-1 among them.

The sequenced sample consisted of blood. The receptors were gathered from a girl aged 10-17 years with multiple sclerosis.

This clonotype was observed many times. This chain connects TRBV13 to TRBJ2-7; no clear D gene. Germline-derived CDR1 and CDR2 are PRHDT and FYEKMQ (reference sequence). The CDR3 length is 13 residues. With 4 bases removed from V and 1 base from J, the gap between germline ends came to 8 bases. The CDR3 DNA is TGTGCCAGCAGCTCCGCCGGATCCTACGAGCAGTACTTC. It is translated as CASSSAGSYEQYF.

The V call is TRBV7-2, the J call TRBJ1-2, with D possibly TRBD1 on 5 matching bases. This CDR3 contains 14 residues. Trimming cost V 1 base and J 8 bases, with 14 bases left between them. Germline V gene sequence: CDR1 SGHTA, CDR2 FQGNSA. CDR3 in amino acids: CASSLEIGRDGYTF. CDR3 DNA: TGTGCCAGCAGCTTAGAAATAGGGAGGGACGGCTACACCTTC.

This clonotype has at least ten counts. The chain combines TRBV20-1 with TRBJ1-1; D is unresolved. The CDR3 length is 14 residues. Trimming took off 0 bases at V and 1 base at J, with 9 bases between the two ends. Germline V gene sequence: CDR1 DFQATT, CDR2 SNEGSKA (reference sequence). CDR3 bases: TGCAGTGCTAGAGATGCGGCAGCGAACACTGAAGCTTTCTTT. It specifies CSARDAAANTEAFF.

At least ten counts were recorded for this clonotype. The J gene is TRBJ2-1, the V gene TRBV6-2 or TRBV6-3, with D perhaps TRBD1 (6 bases). The CDR3 covers 16 residues. Trimming shortened V by 1 base and J by 1 base, and 11 bases separated the two germline ends. Germline V CDR1 and CDR2: MNHEY, SVGEGT. The CDR3 reads CASSYYPGVSYNEQFF. The CDR3, as DNA: TGTGCCAGCAGTTACTACCCAGGGGTTTCCTACAATGAGCAGTTCTTC.

This clonotype was seen many times. A junction boundary mismatches the germline segment, possibly from a read error. This chain uses TRBV3-1 with TRBJ2-3; D may be TRBD1 or TRBD2 (6 bases each). CDR1 and CDR2 from the germline V gene are LGHDT and YNNKEL (reference sequence). This CDR3 is built from 14 residues. This CDR3 reads CASTQDSGAPTQYF. CDR3 nucleotide sequence: TGTGCCAGCACCCAAGACTCGGGGGCGCCTACGCAGTATTTT.

This clonotype appeared many times. The CDR3 nucleotides read TGTGCCAGCAGCCAACTTTCGGGACTAGCGGGAGCAGATACGCAGTATTTT. Amino acid sequence: CASSQLSGLAGADTQYF. The rearrangement links TRBV14 to TRBJ2-3; TRBD2 aligns across 14 bases. The CDR3 sequence is 17 residues long. Trimming took 2 bases from V and 4 from J; bases not matched to a gene: 5. Germline V gives CDR1 SGHDN, CDR2 FVKESK.

This clonotype was seen at least ten times. CDR3 in DNA: TGTGCCAGCAGCGTAGGGGGAGGGGCGTACCAGACCCAGTACTTC. It yields the protein CASSVGGGAYQTQYF. V gene TRBV9 combines with J gene TRBJ2-5; TRBD2 aligns across 7 bases. V lost 0 bases, J lost 6 bases, and 8 bases stayed unmatched. This CDR3 has 15 residues. Germline V gives CDR1 SGDLS, CDR2 YYNGEE.

This clonotype came up many times. V gene TRBV6-5 combines with J gene TRBJ2-3; D is unclear. The CDR3 length is 15 residues. Germline V CDR1 and CDR2: MNHEY, SVGAGI. Trimming stripped 2 bases from V and 0 bases from J, with 9 bases between. The CDR3: CASSYMGTSTDTQYF. The CDR3 nucleotides are TGTGCCAGCAGTTACATGGGTACTAGCACAGATACGCAGTATTTT.

This clonotype was seen many times. Germline and junction disagree at one end, which may indicate a read error. This chain links TRBV5-1 with TRBJ1-2, with a weak D call TRBD1 (5 bases). CDR1 is SGHRS, CDR2 YFSETQ, per germline. This CDR3 has 13 amino acids. DNA of the CDR3: TGCGCCGGCAGCTTGGCGGGACTCTATGGCTACACCTTC. Protein sequence: CAGSLAGLYGYTF.

At least ten counts were recorded for this clonotype. The chain has TRBV7-2 and TRBJ1-5; D gene uncertain. Trimming removed 1 base from V and 2 bases from J, with 9 bases in between. The V gene's germline CDR1 is SGHTA and CDR2 FQGNSA. The CDR3 extends over 15 amino acids. This CDR3 is CASSLVDVGNQPQHF. For the CDR3, the DNA is TGTGCCAGCAGCTTAGTCGACGTCGGCAATCAGCCCCAGCATTTT.

This clonotype was picked up many times. V and J are TRBV5-1 and TRBJ2-1; tentative D call: TRBD2 (5 bases). Germline CDR1 and CDR2: SGHRS and YFSETQ. The CDR3 covers 13 residues. The V and J ends lost 0 bases and 10 bases respectively, with 11 bases between them. The DNA for the CDR3 is TGCGCCAGCAGCTTGGGGGCGGGTTTGGAGCAGTTCTTC. It specifies CASSLGAGLEQFF.

The chain recombines TRBV2 with TRBJ2-3; the D is unclear. Germline CDR1 is SNHLY and CDR2 is FYNNEI. The CDR3 totals 15 residues. V lost 10 bases and J 0 bases, leaving 17 bases between the germline ends. The CDR3 protein is CAICPFIISTDTQYF. The DNA of the CDR3 is TGTGCCATATGCCCTTTCATCATTAGCACAGATACGCAGTATTTT. The complete variable domain, with remaining parts taken from reference TRBV2 and TRBJ2-3, reads EPEVTQTPSHQVTQMGQEVILRCVPISNHLYFYWYRQILGQKVEFLVSFYNNEISEKSEIFDDQFSVERPDGSNFTLKIRSTKLEDSAMYFCAICPFIISTDTQYFGPGTRLTVL.

The chain couples TRBV28 to TRBJ1-2; D gene uncertain. The CDR3 is 11 residues long. Per the germline V gene, CDR1 is MDHEN and CDR2 is SYDVKM. In DNA form, the CDR3 reads TGTGCTTCGCAGGTTAGCTGTGGCTACACCTTC. Translated: CASQVSCGYTF.

Of note for this clonotype: No conserved phenylalanine or tryptophan is present at the end of the CDR3, so a read error is the likely explanation. V is TRBV3-1 and J is TRBJ2-1; TRBD2 matches 9 bases. This CDR3 has 18 residues. V was pared by 4 bases and J by 5 bases, with 15 bases of the junction left unmatched. Germline assignment: CDR1 LGHDT and CDR2 YNNKEL (reference sequence). The CDR3 is CASSPSPPGSGSDNEQFV. The CDR3 DNA sequence: TGTGCCAGCAGCCCCTCCCCACCAGGTAGCGGGAGTGACAATGAGCAGTTCGTC.